The clone carrying this T cell receptor (beta chain) has at least ten counts. The sample belongs to a study of patients and donors after allogeneic stem cell transplantation. Each CDR3 protein gets one entry after TCRdb re-called the RT-PCR reads with MiXCR. The sample lists some 880,000 distinct CDR3 sequences; approximately 19% were seen once. The source of this sequence is a human donor who was either an allogeneic HSCT recipient or a stem cell or donor lymphocyte infusion donor (not recorded which). It is not recorded whose cells these are; they may come from a transplant donor. Sequencing was done on a sample of blood, either unsorted or a sorted T cell fraction (not recorded which).

As DNA, the CDR3 is TGCAGTGTAACGTGGGGTGAGCAGTTCTTC. Translated, it gives CSVTWGEQFF. The genes are TRBV29-1 and TRBJ2-1; D uncertain. CDR1 is SQVTM, CDR2 ANQGSEA, per germline. The CDR3 runs to 10 residues.